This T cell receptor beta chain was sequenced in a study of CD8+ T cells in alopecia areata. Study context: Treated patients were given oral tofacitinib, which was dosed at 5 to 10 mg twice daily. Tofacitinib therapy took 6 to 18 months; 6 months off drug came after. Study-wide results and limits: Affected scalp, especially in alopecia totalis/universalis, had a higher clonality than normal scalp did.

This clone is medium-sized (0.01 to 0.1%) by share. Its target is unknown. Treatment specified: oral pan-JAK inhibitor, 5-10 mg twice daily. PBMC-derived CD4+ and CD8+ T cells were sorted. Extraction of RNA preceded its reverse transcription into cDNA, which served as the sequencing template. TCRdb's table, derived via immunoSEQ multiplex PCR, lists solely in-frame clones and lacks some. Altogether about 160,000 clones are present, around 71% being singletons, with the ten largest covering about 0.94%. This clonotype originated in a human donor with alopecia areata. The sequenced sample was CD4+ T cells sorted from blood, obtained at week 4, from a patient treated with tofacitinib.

CDR3 protein: CASSPGGGETYEQYF. CDR3 nucleotides: TGTGCCAGCAGCCCCGGCGGAGGGGAGACCTACGAGCAGTACTTC. The chain carries TRBV6-5 and TRBJ2-7; possible D gene TRBD2, 6 bases. V was cut by 6 bases and J by 2 bases, with 17 bases left in between. CDR1 and CDR2 from the germline V gene are MNHEY and SVGAGI. This CDR3 has 15 amino acids.